The present T cell receptor beta chain was sequenced within a study of T cells expressing NK-cell markers. About the study: The TCR beta repertoires were obtained from sorted CD3+CD56+NKG2C+, CD3+CD56+NKG2C- and CD3+CD56-NKG2C+ T cells. Findings of the study overall: Of the CD8+ T cells in roughly 6 donors, roughly 1.0-7.5% belonged to dominant NKG2C+ clonotypes.

TCRdb reworked the 5' RACE reads into one entry per CDR3 protein, no DNA. This sample carries about 160,000 distinct CDR3 sequences, with roughly 21% going to the ten biggest clones. In germline, CDR1 is SGHAT, CDR2 FQNNGV. This CDR3 is 15 amino acids long. As to this clonotype: The antigen remains unidentified.

The genes are TRBV11-2 and TRBJ2-5; TCRdb lists TRBD2, though no DNA is available to test this call. The sequenced sample consisted of blood T cells: a sorted CD56 or NKG2C T cell subset, CD4+ or CD8+ T cells, or bulk PBMC T cells (not recorded which). This sequence was found in a man aged 18-75 years in good health. Here the CDR3 reads CASSLDPGPGETQYF. The entire variable domain, with the rest obtained from reference TRBV11-2 and TRBJ2-5, is as follows: EAGVAQSPRYKIIEKRQSVAFWCNPISGHATLYWYQQILGQGPKLLIQFQNNGVVDDSQLPKDRFSAERLKGVDSTLKIQPAKLEDSAVYLCASSLDPGPGETQYFGPGTRLLVL.